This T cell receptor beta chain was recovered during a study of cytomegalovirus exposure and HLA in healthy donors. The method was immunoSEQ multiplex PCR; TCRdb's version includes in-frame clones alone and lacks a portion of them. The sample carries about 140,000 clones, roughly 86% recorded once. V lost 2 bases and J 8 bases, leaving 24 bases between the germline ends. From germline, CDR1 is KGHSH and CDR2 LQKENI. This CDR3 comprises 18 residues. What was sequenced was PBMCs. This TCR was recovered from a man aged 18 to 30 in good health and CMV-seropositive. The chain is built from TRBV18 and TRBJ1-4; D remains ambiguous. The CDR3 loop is CASSPVWRSGMAREKLFF. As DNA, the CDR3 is TGTGCCAGCTCACCAGTATGGAGATCCGGAATGGCTAGAGAAAAACTGTTTTTT.